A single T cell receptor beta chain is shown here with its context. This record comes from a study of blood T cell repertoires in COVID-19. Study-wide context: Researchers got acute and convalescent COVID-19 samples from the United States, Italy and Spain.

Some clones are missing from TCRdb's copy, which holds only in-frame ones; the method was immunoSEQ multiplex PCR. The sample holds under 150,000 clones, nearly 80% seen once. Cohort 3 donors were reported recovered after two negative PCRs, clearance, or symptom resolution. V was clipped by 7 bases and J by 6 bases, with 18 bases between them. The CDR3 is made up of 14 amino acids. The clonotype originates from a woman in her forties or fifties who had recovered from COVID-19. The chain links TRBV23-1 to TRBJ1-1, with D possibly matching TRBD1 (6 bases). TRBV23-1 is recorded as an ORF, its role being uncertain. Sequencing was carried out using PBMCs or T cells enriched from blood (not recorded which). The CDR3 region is CASTLPGVGPEAFF. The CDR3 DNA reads TGCGCCAGCACCCTTCCAGGGGTAGGTCCTGAAGCTTTCTTT.